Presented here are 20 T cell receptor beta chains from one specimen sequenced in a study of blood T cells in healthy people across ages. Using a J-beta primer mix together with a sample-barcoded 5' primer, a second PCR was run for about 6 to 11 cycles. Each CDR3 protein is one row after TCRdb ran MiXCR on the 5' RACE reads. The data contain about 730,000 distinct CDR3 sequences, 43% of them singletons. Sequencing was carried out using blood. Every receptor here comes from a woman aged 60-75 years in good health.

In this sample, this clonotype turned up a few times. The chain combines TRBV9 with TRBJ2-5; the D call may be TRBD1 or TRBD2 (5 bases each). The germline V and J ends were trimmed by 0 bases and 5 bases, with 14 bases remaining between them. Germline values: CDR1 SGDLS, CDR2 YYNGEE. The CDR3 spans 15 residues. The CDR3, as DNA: TGTGCCAGCAGCGTAGGGGACCTTATACCGGAGACCCAGTACTTC. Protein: CASSVGDLIPETQYF.

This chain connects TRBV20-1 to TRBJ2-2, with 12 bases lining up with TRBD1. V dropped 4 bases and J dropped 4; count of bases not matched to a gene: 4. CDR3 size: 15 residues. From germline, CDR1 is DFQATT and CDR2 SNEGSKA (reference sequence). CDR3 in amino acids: CSAKGQGAGTGELFF. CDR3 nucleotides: TGCAGTGCTAAGGGACAGGGGGCTGGCACCGGGGAGCTGTTTTTT.

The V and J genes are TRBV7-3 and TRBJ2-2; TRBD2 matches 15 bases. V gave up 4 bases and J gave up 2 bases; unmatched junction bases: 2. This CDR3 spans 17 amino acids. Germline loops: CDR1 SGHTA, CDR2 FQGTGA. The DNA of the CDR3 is TGTGCCAGCAGCTCGGGACTAGCGGGAGGAAACACCGGGGAGCTGTTTTTT. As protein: CASSSGLAGGNTGELFF.

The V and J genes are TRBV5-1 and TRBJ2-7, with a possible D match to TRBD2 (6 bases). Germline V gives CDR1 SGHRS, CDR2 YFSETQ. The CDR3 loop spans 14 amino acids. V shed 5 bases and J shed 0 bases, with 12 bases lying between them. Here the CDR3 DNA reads TGCGCCAGCAGGGAGGGGCTCAACTCCTACGAGCAGTACTTC. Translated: CASREGLNSYEQYF.

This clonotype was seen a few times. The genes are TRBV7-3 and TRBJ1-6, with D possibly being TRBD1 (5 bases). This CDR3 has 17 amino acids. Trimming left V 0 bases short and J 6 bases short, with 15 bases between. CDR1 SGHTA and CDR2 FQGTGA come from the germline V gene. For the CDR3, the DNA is TGTGCCAGCAGCTTAACCGGTCGGGGGGAATCTAATTCACCCCTCCACTTT. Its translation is CASSLTGRGESNSPLHF. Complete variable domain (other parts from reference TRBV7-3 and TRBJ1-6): GAGVSQTPSNKVTEKGKYVELRCDPISGHTALYWYRQSLGQGPEFLIYFQGTGAADDSGLPNDRFFAVRPEGSVSTLKIQRTERGDSAVYLCASSLTGRGESNSPLHFGNGTRLTVT.

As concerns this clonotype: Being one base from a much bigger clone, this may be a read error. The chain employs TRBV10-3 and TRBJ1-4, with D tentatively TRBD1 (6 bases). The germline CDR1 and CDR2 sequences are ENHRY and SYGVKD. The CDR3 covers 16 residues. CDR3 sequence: CAISEISGTTNEELFF. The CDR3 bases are TGTGCCATCAGTGAGATCTCCGGGACAACTAATGAAGAACTGTTTTTT.

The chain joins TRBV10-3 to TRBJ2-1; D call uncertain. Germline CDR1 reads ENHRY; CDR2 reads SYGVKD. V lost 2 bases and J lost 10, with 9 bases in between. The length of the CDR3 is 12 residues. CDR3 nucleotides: TGTGCCATCAGTGAGGGCAGCTACGAGCAGTTCTTC. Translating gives CAISEGSYEQFF.

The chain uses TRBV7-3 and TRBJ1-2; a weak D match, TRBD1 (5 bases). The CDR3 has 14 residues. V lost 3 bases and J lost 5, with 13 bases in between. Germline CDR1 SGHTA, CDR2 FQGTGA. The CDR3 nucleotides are TGTGCCAGCAGCTTGTCGGAGGGGCCATATGGCTACACCTTC. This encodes CASSLSEGPYGYTF.

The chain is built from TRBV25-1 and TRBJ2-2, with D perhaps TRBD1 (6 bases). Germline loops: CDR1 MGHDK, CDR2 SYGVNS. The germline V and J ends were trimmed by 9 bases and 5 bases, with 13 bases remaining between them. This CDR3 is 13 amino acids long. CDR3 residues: CASRQDLTGELFF. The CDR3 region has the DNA TGTGCCAGTCGACAGGATCTGACCGGGGAGCTGTTTTTT.

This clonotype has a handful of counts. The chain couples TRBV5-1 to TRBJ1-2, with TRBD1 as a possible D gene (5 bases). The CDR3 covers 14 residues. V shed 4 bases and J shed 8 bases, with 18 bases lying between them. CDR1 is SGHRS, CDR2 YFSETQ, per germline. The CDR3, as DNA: TGCGCCAGCAGCCTGACAGTCCCCCGAGGCGGCTACACCTTC. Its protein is CASSLTVPRGGYTF.

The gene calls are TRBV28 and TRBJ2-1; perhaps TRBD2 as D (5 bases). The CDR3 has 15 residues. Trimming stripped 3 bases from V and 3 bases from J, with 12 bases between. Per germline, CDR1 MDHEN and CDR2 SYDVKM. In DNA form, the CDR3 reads TGTGCCAGCAGTTTCGGAGGACCGGACTACAATGAGCAGTTCTTC. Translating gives CASSFGGPDYNEQFF.

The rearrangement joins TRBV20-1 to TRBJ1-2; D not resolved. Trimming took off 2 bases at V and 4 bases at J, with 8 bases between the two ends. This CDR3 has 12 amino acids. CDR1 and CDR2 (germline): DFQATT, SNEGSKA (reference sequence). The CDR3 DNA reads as TGCAGTGCTAGACCGGGAGGCTATGGCTACACCTTC. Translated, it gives CSARPGGYGYTF.

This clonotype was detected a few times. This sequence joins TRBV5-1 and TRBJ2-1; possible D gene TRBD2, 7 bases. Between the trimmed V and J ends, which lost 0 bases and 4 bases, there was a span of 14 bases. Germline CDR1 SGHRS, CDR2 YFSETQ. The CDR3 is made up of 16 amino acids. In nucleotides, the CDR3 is TGCGCCAGCAGCTTGGAGGGCGGGGGCCAATACAATGAGCAGTTCTTC. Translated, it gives CASSLEGGGQYNEQFF.

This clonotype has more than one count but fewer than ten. CDR3 nucleotide sequence: TGCAGTGCCCTAGATCCAGGGAATAACTATGGCTACACCTTC. Encoded protein: CSALDPGNNYGYTF. V and J are TRBV20-1 and TRBJ1-2, with a weak D call TRBD1 (5 bases). V was pared by 6 bases and J by 1 base, with 15 bases between. The CDR3 covers 14 residues. Germline V gene lookup returns CDR1 DFQATT and CDR2 SNEGSKA (reference sequence).

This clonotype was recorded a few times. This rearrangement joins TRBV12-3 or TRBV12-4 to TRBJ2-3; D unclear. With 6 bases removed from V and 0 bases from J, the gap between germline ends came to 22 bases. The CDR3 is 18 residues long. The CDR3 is CASRVRLWSVFSTDTQYF. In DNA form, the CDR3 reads TGTGCCAGCAGAGTCCGTCTGTGGAGTGTATTTAGCACAGATACGCAGTATTTT.

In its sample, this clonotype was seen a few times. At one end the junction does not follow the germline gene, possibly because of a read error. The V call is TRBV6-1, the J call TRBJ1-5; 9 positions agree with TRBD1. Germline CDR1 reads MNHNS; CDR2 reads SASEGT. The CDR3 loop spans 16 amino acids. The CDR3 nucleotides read TGTGCCAGCAGCGCGGTACAGGGGGCTTTAAGTCAGCCTCAGCATTTT. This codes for CASSAVQGALSQPQHF.

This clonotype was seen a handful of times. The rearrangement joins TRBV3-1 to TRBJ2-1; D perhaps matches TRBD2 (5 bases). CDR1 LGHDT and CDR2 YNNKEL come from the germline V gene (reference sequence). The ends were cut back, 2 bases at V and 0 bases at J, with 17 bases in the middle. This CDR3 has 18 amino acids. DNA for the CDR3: TGTGCCAGCAGCCAACCCCCACCCATAGGGAGCTCCTACAATGAGCAGTTCTTC. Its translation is CASSQPPPIGSSYNEQFF.

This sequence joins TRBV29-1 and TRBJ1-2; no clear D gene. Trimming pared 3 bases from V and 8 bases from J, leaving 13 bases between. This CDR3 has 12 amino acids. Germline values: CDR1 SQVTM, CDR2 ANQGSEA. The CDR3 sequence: CSVDRGLRGYTF. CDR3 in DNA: TGCAGCGTTGACCGAGGGTTAAGAGGCTACACCTTC.

CDR3 sequence (DNA): TGTGCCAGCAGCGTAAGGGGGACAGGGGGGAACAATGAGCAGTTCTTC. Its translation: CASSVRGTGGNNEQFF. V and J are TRBV9 and TRBJ2-1, with 11 bases aligning to TRBD1. The length of the CDR3 is 16 residues. Germline values: CDR1 SGDLS, CDR2 YYNGEE. V dropped 1 base and J dropped 5; count of bases not matched to a gene: 5. The full variable domain, rest sourced from reference TRBV9 and TRBJ2-1, is DSGVTQTPKHLITATGQRVTLRCSPRSGDLSVYWYQQSLDQGLQFLIQYYNGEERAKGNILERFSAQQFPDLHSELNLSSLELGDSALYFCASSVRGTGGNNEQFFGPGTRLTVL.

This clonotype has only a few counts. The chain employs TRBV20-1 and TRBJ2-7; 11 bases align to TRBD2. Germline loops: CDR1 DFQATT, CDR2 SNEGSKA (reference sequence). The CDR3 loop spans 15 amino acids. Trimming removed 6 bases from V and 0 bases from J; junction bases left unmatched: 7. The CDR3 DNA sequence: TGCAGTGCGGCCGGGACTAGCGGCAACTCCTACGAGCAGTACTTC. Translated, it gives CSAAGTSGNSYEQYF.